These T cell receptor beta chains were read from a single sample in a study of T cells in Graves' hyperthyroidism and ophthalmopathy. One entry per CDR3 protein, called by TCRdb with MiXCR from the multiplex PCR reads. Of a few hundred thousand distinct CDR3 sequences in the sample, around 15% were seen once. The sequencing input was blood. The receptors come from a woman aged 40 to 55 with Graves' hyperthyroidism. Both conserved end residues are part of each CDR3. D genes are given only for firm matches. For some rows the clone size is stated as once, few or many, or as a class when expanded; others skip it.

v_call	d_call	j_call	clone_size	cdr3_nt	cdr3_aa
TRBV2	NA	TRBJ1-2	many	TGTGCCAGCAGTGAAGGGGCTAACTATGGCTACACCTTC	CASSEGANYGYTF
TRBV2	NA	TRBJ2-1	NA	TGTGCCAGCATGGTACAGCGTGGGAAGTTCTTC	CASMVQRGKFF
TRBV4-1	TRBD2	TRBJ2-7	many	TGCGCCAGCAGCCTCATGGCAGCGGGGGCCTACGAGCAGTACTTC	CASSLMAAGAYEQYF
TRBV20-1	NA	TRBJ2-7	many	TGCAGTGCTCCTATCCGGGCTCCCTACGAGCAGTACTTC	CSAPIRAPYEQYF
TRBV5-8	TRBD1	TRBJ1-3	NA	TGTGCCAGCACCCCACAGGGGCAAGGAAACACCATATATTTT	CASTPQGQGNTIYF
TRBV19	NA	TRBJ1-1	few	TGTGCCAGTAGTATTACCCGCGGGGGGACTGAAGCTTTCTTT	CASSITRGGTEAFF
TRBV30	NA	TRBJ2-3	NA	TGTGCCTGGGCCCTGAGTAGCACAGATACGCAGTATTTT	CAWALSSTDTQYF
TRBV27	NA	TRBJ2-7	few	TGTGCCAGCAGAGGCCTAACCTCCTACGAGCAGTACTTC	CASRGLTSYEQYF
TRBV24-1	NA	TRBJ1-2	few	TGTGCCACCAGTGATACCATTGGCTACACCTTC	CATSDTIGYTF
TRBV7-2	NA	TRBJ1-3	few	TGTGCCAGCAGTTCGCGAGCTTCTGGAAACACCATATATTTT	CASSSRASGNTIYF
TRBV2	NA	TRBJ2-3	many	TGTGCCAGCCATATGGTGACAGATACGCAGTATTTT	CASHMVTDTQYF
TRBV6-2/TRBV6-3	TRBD1	TRBJ1-6	few	TGTGCCAGCAGCCACGATCGGACAGGAGGAAGGGGTTCACCCCTCCACTTT	CASSHDRTGGRGSPLHF
TRBV7-9	TRBD1	TRBJ2-2	many	TGTGCCAGCAGCGCCCGGACAGGGGACACCGGGGAGCTGTTTTTT	CASSARTGDTGELFF
TRBV11-2	NA	TRBJ1-6	few	TGTGCCAGCAGTTTCGCGTTGTATAATTCACCCCTCCACTTT	CASSFALYNSPLHF
TRBV13	NA	TRBJ2-4	few	TGTGCCAGCAGCCTTGGGACATCCCTAGCCAAAAACATTCAGTACTTC	CASSLGTSLAKNIQYF
TRBV20-1	NA	TRBJ1-4	NA	TGCAGTGCTCGGGACTCAGCACGTAATGAAAAACTGTTTTTT	CSARDSARNEKLFF
TRBV27	NA	TRBJ1-1	many	TGTGCCAGCAGTTTACTGGTTACGGACACTGAAGCTTTCTTT	CASSLLVTDTEAFF
TRBV9	NA	TRBJ2-1	many	TGTGCCAGCAGCGTAGCAGGACACACTAGCGAGCAGTTCTTC	CASSVAGHTSEQFF
TRBV18	NA	TRBJ1-4	many	TGTGCCAGCTCACCCGAGGGGGAAAAACTGTTTTTT	CASSPEGEKLFF
TRBV7-2	NA	TRBJ1-2	NA	TGTGCCAGCAGCGAACAGGGAAACTATGGCTACACCTTC	CASSEQGNYGYTF
TRBV28	TRBD1	TRBJ2-7	many	TGTGCCAGCAGTTCCGGGACAGGGGACGAGCAGTACTTC	CASSSGTGDEQYF
TRBV18	NA	TRBJ2-7	many	TGTGCCAGCTCAGCTATGTACAGGGAACTATCCTACGAGCAGTACTTC	CASSAMYRELSYEQYF
TRBV7-9	NA	TRBJ2-2	few	TGTGCCAGCAGCTCGGGACTCTTGAACACCGGGGAGCTGTTTTTT	CASSSGLLNTGELFF
TRBV12-3/TRBV12-4	NA	TRBJ2-7	many	TGTGCCAGGAAAGACAGGGGGCTAGCGGGAAGCTCCGAGCAGTACTTC	CARKDRGLAGSSEQYF
TRBV11-2	TRBD1	TRBJ1-1	many	TGTGCCAGCAGCTTCGAGACAGGGGGCGGATGGACTGAAGCTTTCTTT	CASSFETGGGWTEAFF
TRBV7-2	NA	TRBJ2-5	few	TGTGCCAGCAGCCCCGCGCTGGAGATCGAGACCCAGTACTTC	CASSPALEIETQYF
TRBV2	TRBD2	TRBJ2-1	many	TGTGCCAGCTGGCTAGCGGGACCTGAGAATGAGCAGTTCTTC	CASWLAGPENEQFF
TRBV6-1	NA	TRBJ2-2	many	TGTGCCAGCAGTGAATTGAATAGGATCGGTACCGGGGAGCTGTTTTTT	CASSELNRIGTGELFF
TRBV28	NA	TRBJ2-3	many	TGTGCCAGCAGTCCCGGGACCGGCACAGATACGCAGTATTTT	CASSPGTGTDTQYF
TRBV7-2	TRBD2	TRBJ2-1	many	TGTGCCAGCAGTAGAAGGGGTACGGGAGGGGCCTACAATGAGCAGTTCTTC	CASSRRGTGGAYNEQFF
TRBV20-1	TRBD1	TRBJ1-1	few	TGCAGTGCTAGAGATTATGAGGACAGGGTAATCACTGAAGCTTTCTTT	CSARDYEDRVITEAFF
TRBV10-3	TRBD2	TRBJ2-5	NA	TGTGCCATCAGTGAGACTAGCGGGACGGAGACCCAGTACTTC	CAISETSGTETQYF
TRBV9	TRBD2	TRBJ2-1	many	TGTGCCAGCAGCGTTAGCGGGAGAGTACCTTACAATGAGCAGTTCTTC	CASSVSGRVPYNEQFF
TRBV6-5	TRBD1	TRBJ2-7	NA	TGTGCCAGCAGCTACGGGACAGGGGAATACGAGCAGTACTTC	CASSYGTGEYEQYF
TRBV2	NA	TRBJ1-5	many	TGTGCCAGCAATCGAGGCCCTCCGGGCAATCAGCCCCAGCATTTT	CASNRGPPGNQPQHF
TRBV6-6	NA	TRBJ2-1	many	TGTGCCAGCAGTTACGCATTCGGGGGAGAGCAGTTCTTC	CASSYAFGGEQFF